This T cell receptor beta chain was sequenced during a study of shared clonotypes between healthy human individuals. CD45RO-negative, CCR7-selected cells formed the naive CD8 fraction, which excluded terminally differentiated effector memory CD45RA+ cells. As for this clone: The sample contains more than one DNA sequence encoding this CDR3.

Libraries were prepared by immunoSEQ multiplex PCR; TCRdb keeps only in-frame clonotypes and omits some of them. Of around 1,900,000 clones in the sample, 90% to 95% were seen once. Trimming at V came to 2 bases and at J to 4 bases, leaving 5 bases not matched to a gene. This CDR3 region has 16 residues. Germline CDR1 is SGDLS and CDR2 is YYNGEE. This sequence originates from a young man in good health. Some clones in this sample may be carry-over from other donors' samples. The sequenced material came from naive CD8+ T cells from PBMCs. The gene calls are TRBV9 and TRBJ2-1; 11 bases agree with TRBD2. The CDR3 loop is CASSVPTSGAYNEQFF. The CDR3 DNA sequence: TGTGCCAGCAGCGTTCCGACTAGCGGGGCTTACAATGAGCAGTTCTTC.